This TCR beta chain comes out of a study of Ad26.COV2.S vaccination and SARS-CoV-2 variants. About the study: Donor participated within the Ad26.COV2.S arm of the COV1001 trial. Whole-study results and caveats: Spike-specific responses of CD8+ and CD4+ T cells were reported to display substantial breadth after vaccination.

TCRdb's copy holds only in-frame clones and misses some; the assay was immunoSEQ multiplex PCR. The sample yields roughly 400,000 clones, approximately 92% seen once. The sample's treatment: 19 received Ad26.COV2.S at low or high dose, single or two shots; about 5 received placebo; per-sample allocation not given. Sampling was done on day 63 after the first vaccine or placebo injection. Points on this clone: Its antigen is currently unknown.

The CDR3 is 13 amino acids. Germline V CDR1 and CDR2: SEHNR, FQNEAQ (reference sequence). Trimming took off 8 bases at V and 5 bases at J, with 15 bases between the two ends. This chain joins TRBV7-9 and TRBJ1-1; D unresolved. The sequencing used peripheral blood, collected in a trial of Ad26.COV2.S vaccine versus placebo. The TCR was taken from a person aged 18-60 years who received the Ad26.COV2.S COVID-19 vaccine or a placebo. CDR3 amino acids: CASGAMSRTEAFF. In DNA form, the CDR3 reads TGTGCCAGCGGAGCTATGAGTAGGACTGAAGCTTTCTTT.